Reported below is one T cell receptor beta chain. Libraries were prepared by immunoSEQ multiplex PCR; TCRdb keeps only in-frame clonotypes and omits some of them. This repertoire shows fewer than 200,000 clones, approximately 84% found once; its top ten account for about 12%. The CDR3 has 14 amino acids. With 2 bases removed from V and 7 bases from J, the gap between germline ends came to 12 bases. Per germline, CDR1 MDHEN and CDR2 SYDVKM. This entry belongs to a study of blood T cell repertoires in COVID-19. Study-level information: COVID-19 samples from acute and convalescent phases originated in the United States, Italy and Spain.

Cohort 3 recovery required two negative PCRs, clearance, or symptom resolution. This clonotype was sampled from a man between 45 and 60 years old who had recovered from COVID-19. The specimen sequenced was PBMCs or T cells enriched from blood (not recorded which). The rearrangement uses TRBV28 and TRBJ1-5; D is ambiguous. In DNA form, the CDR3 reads TGTGCCAGCAGTTTAGGGCAGGCCCTACAGCCCCAGCATTTT. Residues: CASSLGQALQPQHF.